The count of the clone carrying this TCR beta chain is one. No antigen is known for it. TCR beta CDR3 regions were amplified from RNA transcripts. Initially, a first-round RT-PCR of the TCR CDR3 employed the HTBI primer set. TCRdb re-analysed the multiplex PCR reads in MiXCR, keeping a single row per CDR3 protein. The sample records about 500,000 distinct CDR3 sequences, 46% being singletons. This entry comes from a study of T cells in Graves' hyperthyroidism and ophthalmopathy. Findings of the study overall: The model's output predicted ophthalmopathy at a median of about 5.9 months prior to onset. Classification by a 13 V-J model distinguished ophthalmopathy from stable hyperthyroidism. Blood also contained most expanded thyroid clonotypes above 0.001.

Clinical symptoms, serum thyroxine and TRAb, thyroid ultrasound and orbital computed tomography together formed the diagnostic basis. Between the trimmed V and J ends, which lost 6 bases and 4 bases, there was a span of 12 bases. The CDR3 consists of 14 residues. The chain carries TRBV12-3 or TRBV12-4 and TRBJ2-2, with no clear D. Sequencing input: peripheral blood or thyroid tissue (not recorded which). This receptor was identified in an adult woman with Graves' disease, either hyperthyroidism or ophthalmopathy (not recorded which). The CDR3 coding sequence is TGTGCCAGCAGCTCCTGGTGGGTCACCGGGGAGCTGTTTTTT. Translation gives CASSSWWVTGELFF.